A selection of T cell receptor beta chains follows, all from one sample in a study of Ad26.COV2.S vaccination and SARS-CoV-2 variants. Libraries were prepared by immunoSEQ multiplex PCR; TCRdb keeps only in-frame clonotypes and omits some of them. Altogether about 400,000 clones are present, around four fifths being singletons, with the ten largest covering around 7%. The starting material was peripheral blood, obtained in a trial of Ad26.COV2.S vaccine versus placebo. The receptors originated from a person aged 18-60 years who received the Ad26.COV2.S COVID-19 vaccine or a placebo. Each CDR3 is given with its conserved first and last residue. D genes are given only for firm matches. Clone sizes are given selectively: once, few, many, or a class where the clone is expanded.

NA,NA,TRBJ2-7,TRBV9,TGTGCCAGCAGCGTGTCAGGGGCCAACTACGAGCAGTACTTC,CASSVSGANYEQYF
NA,NA,TRBJ2-4,TRBV3-1/TRBV3-2,TGTGCCAGCAGCCAAGCTGGACCAGGGCAGGCCAAAAACATTCAGTACTTC,CASSQAGPGQAKNIQYF
NA,NA,TRBJ1-2,TRBV7-9,TGTGCCAGCAGCTACCCTCATGGTTTAAACTATGGCTACACCTTC,CASSYPHGLNYGYTF
NA,TRBD2,TRBJ2-2,TRBV3-1/TRBV3-2,TGTGCCAGCAACGTCTTAGGGGCGGGAGAAACTACCGGGGAGCTGTTTTTT,CASNVLGAGETTGELFF
NA,TRBD2,TRBJ2-3,TRBV29-1,TGCAGCGTTGTGGGATTGACTAGCGGTAGCACAGATACGCAGTATTTT,CSVVGLTSGSTDTQYF
few,NA,TRBJ2-7,TRBV7-9,TGTGCCAGCAGTCCGGACTCGAGCTCCTACGAGCAGTACTTC,CASSPDSSSYEQYF
NA,NA,TRBJ1-2,TRBV27,TGTGCCAGCAGTTTCCCCGGGAGCAATGGCTACACCTTC,CASSFPGSNGYTF
NA,NA,TRBJ1-2,TRBV14,TGTGCCAGCAGCCAAGGCCAGAACTATGGCTACACCTTC,CASSQGQNYGYTF
NA,TRBD2,TRBJ2-7,TRBV5-6,TGTGCCAGCAGCTTTTTAGGACTAGGGTACGAGCAGTACTTC,CASSFLGLGYEQYF
NA,NA,TRBJ2-3,TRBV12-3/TRBV12-4,TGTGCCAGCAGTCCCCCGAGGGGAGATACGCAGTATTTT,CASSPPRGDTQYF
NA,NA,TRBJ1-5,TRBV9,TGTGCCAGCAGCGTAGCAGGGGAGGGCAATCAGCCCCAGCATTTT,CASSVAGEGNQPQHF
NA,NA,TRBJ2-1,TRBV4-1,TGCGCCAGCAGCCAAGTAGCTCTCACCTACAATGAGCAGTTCTTC,CASSQVALTYNEQFF
NA,NA,TRBJ1-2,TRBV6-5,TGTGCCAGCAGGGACTTTCCAGGGGCCTATGGCTACACCTTC,CASRDFPGAYGYTF
NA,NA,TRBJ1-1,TRBV7-9,TGTGCCAGCAGCCTCCGGCCCTTCGGGGCTGAAGCTTTCTTT,CASSLRPFGAEAFF
NA,NA,TRBJ2-5,TRBV6-6,TGTGCCAGCAGGCAAGAGACCCAGTACTTC,CASRQETQYF
NA,TRBD1,TRBJ1-5,TRBV19,TGTGCCAGTAGTATACGGGACAGGGTGACCCAGCATTTT,CASSIRDRVTQHF